This is a list of T cell receptor beta chains from one sample in a study of blood T cell repertoires in COVID-19. Sequencing was performed with immunoSEQ multiplex PCR; in TCRdb, only in-frame clones are kept and a portion is missing. The sample consists of approximately 49,000 clones, 82% of them appearing once. The sample was peripheral blood. The receptors were gathered from a human donor with acute or convalescent COVID-19. The donor label of this sample is uncertain. The CDR3 runs from the conserved cysteine through the conserved F or W. D genes are given only for firm matches. Clone size is stated in some rows and not others, as once, few, many or a class when expanded.

size: few
D: TRBD1
J: TRBJ1-4
V: TRBV12-3/TRBV12-4
DNA: TGTGCCAGCAGTTTGGACAGGAGGAAACTGTTTTTT
CDR3: CASSLDRRKLFF

size: -
D: -
J: TRBJ2-5
V: TRBV7-7
DNA: TGTGCTAGCAGCTTAGCAGGGAGGGAGACCCAGTACTTC
CDR3: CASSLAGRETQYF

size: -
D: TRBD2
J: TRBJ2-7
V: TRBV27
DNA: TGTGCCAGCAGTTTCGGGACTAGCGACAGTTACGAGCAGTACTTC
CDR3: CASSFGTSDSYEQYF

size: once
D: -
J: TRBJ1-2
V: TRBV5-6
DNA: TGTGCCAGCAGCTCGAGATATAGTGGGGGGGATGGCTACACCTTC
CDR3: CASSSRYSGGDGYTF

size: -
D: TRBD2
J: TRBJ2-3
V: TRBV5-1
DNA: TGCGCCAGCAGCTTGACCGCCGGGACTAGCGGGGGAAGCACAGATACGCAGTATTTT
CDR3: CASSLTAGTSGGSTDTQYF

size: -
D: TRBD2
J: TRBJ2-1
V: TRBV4-3
DNA: TGCGCCAGCAGCCAAGAAGCGGGCGCTAGCGGGGGTAATGAGCAGTTCTTC
CDR3: CASSQEAGASGGNEQFF

size: few
D: -
J: TRBJ2-3
V: TRBV6-1
DNA: TGTGCCAGCAGTGGTGGCGGGGTTAGTGCTAGCACAGATACGCAGTATTTT
CDR3: CASSGGGVSASTDTQYF

size: few
D: -
J: TRBJ2-7
V: TRBV7-7
DNA: TGTGCCAGCAGCTTGGGGCAGGGGGGTGGCTACGAGCAGTACTTC
CDR3: CASSLGQGGGYEQYF

size: -
D: TRBD1
J: TRBJ1-1
V: TRBV28
DNA: TGTGTCATAACCGGGACAGGGTTCACTGAAGCTTTCTTT
CDR3: CVITGTGFTEAFF

size: -
D: -
J: TRBJ1-1
V: TRBV19
DNA: TGTGCCAGTACCCCAATAGGGGGGAACACTGAAGCTTTCTTT
CDR3: CASTPIGGNTEAFF

size: -
D: TRBD1
J: TRBJ2-1
V: TRBV2
DNA: TGTGCCAGTGACTATACAGGGGAAGCTGAGCAGTTCTTC
CDR3: CASDYTGEAEQFF

size: once
D: TRBD1
J: TRBJ1-6
V: TRBV19
DNA: TGTGCCAGTAGTATTAGCAGGGGGCTTTCACCCCTCCACTTT
CDR3: CASSISRGLSPLHF

size: -
D: TRBD2
J: TRBJ2-7
V: TRBV24-1
DNA: TGTGCCACCAGCCGGACTAGTGACGAGCAGTACTTC
CDR3: CATSRTSDEQYF

size: -
D: TRBD2
J: TRBJ2-2
V: TRBV24-1
DNA: TGTGCCACCAGTGATTTGAGTGCTAGCGGGAGCGGGGAGCTGTTTTTT
CDR3: CATSDLSASGSGELFF

size: -
D: TRBD2
J: TRBJ2-3
V: TRBV3-1/TRBV3-2
DNA: TGTGCCAGCAGTCGCAATCCCCGGACTAGCGGAGGCACAGATACGCAGTATTTT
CDR3: CASSRNPRTSGGTDTQYF

size: -
D: -
J: TRBJ1-4
V: TRBV28
DNA: TGTGCCAGCAGTCTCCCGAGGACGGCAGGGGAAAAACTGTTTTTT
CDR3: CASSLPRTAGEKLFF

size: -
D: TRBD1
J: TRBJ1-3
V: TRBV7-2
DNA: TGTGCCAGCAGCTCGTACTCAGGGGGCTCTGGAAACACCATATATTTT
CDR3: CASSSYSGGSGNTIYF